This TCR beta chain was captured by sequencing in a study of neoadjuvant anti-PD-1 for oral cavity cancer. Study-wide results and caveats: Expansion of preexisting intratumoral clones was suggested to aid response.

Time point denoted: after neoadjuvant nivolumab, at surgical resection. Between the trimmed V and J ends, which lost 3 bases and 4 bases, there was a span of 13 bases. This CDR3 is built from 14 residues. Per the germline V gene, CDR1 is SGDLS and CDR2 is YYNGEE. Concerning this clone itself: Antigen specificity is unknown.

Tumor libraries mostly used about 4.8 ug genomic DNA, two replicates each. Profiled with immunoSEQ multiplex PCR; TCRdb holds only in-frame clones, not every one. The table lists under 25,000 clones, 25% to 30% of them singletons, with 16% in the top ten. The sequence was collected from a person between 40 and 79 years old with oral cavity squamous cell carcinoma. The gene calls are TRBV9 and TRBJ1-2; D possibly corresponds to TRBD1 (6 bases). The source was tumor tissue, collected after nivolumab (anti-PD-1) treatment. The CDR3 DNA follows: TGTGCCAGCAGCGAGAGGGGGACTAGCTATGGCTACACCTTC. This codes for CASSERGTSYGYTF. Filled out from reference TRBV9 and TRBJ1-2, the complete variable domain reads DSGVTQTPKHLITATGQRVTLRCSPRSGDLSVYWYQQSLDQGLQFLIQYYNGEERAKGNILERFSAQQFPDLHSELNLSSLELGDSALYFCASSERGTSYGYTFGSGTRLTVV.